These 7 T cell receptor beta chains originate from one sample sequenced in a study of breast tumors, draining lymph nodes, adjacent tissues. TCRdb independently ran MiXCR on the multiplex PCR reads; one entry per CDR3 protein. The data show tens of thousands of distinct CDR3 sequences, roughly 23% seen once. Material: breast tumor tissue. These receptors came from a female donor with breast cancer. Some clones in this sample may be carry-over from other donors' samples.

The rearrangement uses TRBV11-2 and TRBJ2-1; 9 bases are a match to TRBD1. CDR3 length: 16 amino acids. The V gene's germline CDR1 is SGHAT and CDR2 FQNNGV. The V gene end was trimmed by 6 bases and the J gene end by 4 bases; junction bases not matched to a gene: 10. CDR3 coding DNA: TGTGCCAGCAGGGATACGACAGGGGGGTTTTACAATGAGCAGTTCTTC. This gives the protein CASRDTTGGFYNEQFF.

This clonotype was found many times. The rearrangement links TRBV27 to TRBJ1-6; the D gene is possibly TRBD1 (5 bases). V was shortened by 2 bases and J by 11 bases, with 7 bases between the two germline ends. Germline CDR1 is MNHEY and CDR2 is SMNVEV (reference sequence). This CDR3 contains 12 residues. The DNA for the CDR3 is TGTGCCAGCAGTTTACAGGGAGCACCCCTCCACTTT. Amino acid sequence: CASSLQGAPLHF.

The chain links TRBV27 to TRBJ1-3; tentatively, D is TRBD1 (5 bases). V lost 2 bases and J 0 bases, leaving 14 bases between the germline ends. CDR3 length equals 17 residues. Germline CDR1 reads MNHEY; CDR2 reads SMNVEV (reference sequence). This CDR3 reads CASSLRGSGFSGNTIYF. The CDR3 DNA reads TGTGCCAGCAGTTTAAGGGGCTCGGGATTCTCTGGAAACACCATATATTTT.

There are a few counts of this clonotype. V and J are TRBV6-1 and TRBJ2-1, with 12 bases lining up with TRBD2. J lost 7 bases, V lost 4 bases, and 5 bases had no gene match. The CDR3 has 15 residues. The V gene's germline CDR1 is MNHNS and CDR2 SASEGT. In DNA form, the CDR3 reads TGTGCCAGCAGTGTGGAGACTAGCGGGAGTAATGAGCAGTTCTTC. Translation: CASSVETSGSNEQFF.

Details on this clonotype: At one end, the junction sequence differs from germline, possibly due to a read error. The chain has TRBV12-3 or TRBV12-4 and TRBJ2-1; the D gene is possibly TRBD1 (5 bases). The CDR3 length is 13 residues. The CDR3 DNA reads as TGCGCCAGCAGTCTCAACAGGAACAATGGGCAGTTCTTC. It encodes CASSLNRNNGQFF.

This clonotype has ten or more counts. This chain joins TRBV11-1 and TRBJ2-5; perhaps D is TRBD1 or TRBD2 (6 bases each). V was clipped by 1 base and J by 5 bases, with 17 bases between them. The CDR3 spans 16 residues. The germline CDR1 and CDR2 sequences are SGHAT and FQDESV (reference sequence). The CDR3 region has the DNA TGTGCCAGCAGCTTAGGTGGGGGGCCAAGCGGGGAGACCCAGTACTTC. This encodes CASSLGGGPSGETQYF.

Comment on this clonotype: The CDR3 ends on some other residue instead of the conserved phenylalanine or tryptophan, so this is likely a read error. The CDR3 reads CASSETPGLAGVLQYL. CDR3 coding DNA: TGTGCCAGCAGTGAAACACCAGGGCTAGCGGGGGTCCTTCAGTACCTC. The chain carries TRBV2 and TRBJ2-4; 10 nucleotides agree with TRBD2. This CDR3 is 16 amino acids long. V lost 2 bases to trimming and J lost 11 bases; unmatched junction nucleotides: 12. Germline-derived CDR1 and CDR2 are SNHLY and FYNNEI.